This entry concerns a single TCR beta chain. Antigen specificity is unknown. The table came from immunoSEQ multiplex PCR; TCRdb's copy has only in-frame clones and leaves some out. The sample includes roughly 41,000 clones, over 65% of them seen just once. The data were obtained in a study of vaccination effects on CD4 cells after COVID-19. Overall study: Participants were given two doses of BNT162b2 or mRNA-1273 vaccine.

Within the ViraFEST assay, antigen-specific CD4+ T cells underwent expansion with viral peptide pools prior to sequencing. CD4+ T cell isolation took place after less than 13 days of culture. All vaccine recipients tested negative for nucleocapsid antibodies and had never contracted SARS-CoV-2 infection. General study findings and limits: Clonal contraction was marked in infection- and vaccine-induced clones late after vaccination.

The source material was CD4+ T cells from PBMCs cultured with HCoV-OC43 spike peptides, sampled before COVID-19 vaccination. Subset: HCoV-OC43 spike overlapping peptide pool stimulation. The source of this sequence is a human donor who received a COVID-19 vaccine.

CDR3 residues: CASSNPGGREKLFF. The CDR3 region has the DNA TGTGCCAGCAGTAACCCCGGGGGCCGGGAAAAACTGTTTTTT. This chain links TRBV6-6 with TRBJ1-4, with a possible D match to TRBD1 (6 bases). The CDR3 has 14 amino acids. CDR1 and CDR2 (germline): MNHNY, SVGAGI (reference sequence). The V end was cut by 5 bases, the J end by 8 bases, with 15 bases between.